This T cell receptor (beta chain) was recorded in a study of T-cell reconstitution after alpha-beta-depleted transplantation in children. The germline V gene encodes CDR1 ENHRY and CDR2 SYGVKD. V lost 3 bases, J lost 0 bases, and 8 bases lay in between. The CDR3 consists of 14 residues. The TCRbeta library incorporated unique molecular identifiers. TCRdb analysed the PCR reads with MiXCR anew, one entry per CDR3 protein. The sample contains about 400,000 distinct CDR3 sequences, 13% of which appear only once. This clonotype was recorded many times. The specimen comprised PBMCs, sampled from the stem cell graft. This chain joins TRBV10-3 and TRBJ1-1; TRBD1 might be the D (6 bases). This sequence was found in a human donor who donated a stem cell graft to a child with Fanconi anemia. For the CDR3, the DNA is TGTGCCATCAGTGATGGGGACATGAACACTGAAGCTTTCTTT. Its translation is CAISDGDMNTEAFF.